The rows below give T cell receptor beta chains drawn from one sample of a study of post-analysis software for immune sequencing data. A single record per CDR3 protein comes from TCRdb applying MiXCR to the PCR reads. The data hold roughly 800,000 distinct CDR3 sequences, with 35% to 55% observed a single time. Specimen: blood. These receptors came from a girl aged 10 to 17 with multiple sclerosis. The CDR3 runs from the conserved cysteine through the conserved F or W. Fields, in order: D gene, V gene, clone size, J gene, CDR3 protein. D genes are given only for firm matches. Size tells how often a clone was seen (once, few, many) or the class of an expanded clone, and some rows leave it out.

TRBD1	TRBV29-1	.	TRBJ2-1	CSAWTGGGEQFF
.	TRBV7-8	.	TRBJ2-1	CASSLKPGGTGNEQFF
TRBD1	TRBV18	.	TRBJ2-7	CASSGQGQVSYEQYF
.	TRBV28	.	TRBJ1-5	CAGRRVGQPQHF
TRBD1	TRBV5-6	.	TRBJ1-3	CASSWGTGGGNTIYF
TRBD1	TRBV27	.	TRBJ1-4	CASSSGTGRREKLFF
.	TRBV20-1	.	TRBJ1-3	CSAPGSGDTIYF
.	TRBV12-3/TRBV12-4	.	TRBJ2-5	CASSPGLGTGVQETQYF
TRBD1	TRBV20-1	.	TRBJ2-3	CSAISLGQGWIGTTDTQYF
.	TRBV20-1	.	TRBJ2-4	CSTDGIQYF
.	TRBV6-2/TRBV6-3	.	TRBJ1-2	CASGLAASGYTF
TRBD1	TRBV5-1	.	TRBJ1-2	CASSPRDSPWGYTF
TRBD1	TRBV27	.	TRBJ1-2	CASSLNRDRGLYGYTF
.	TRBV4-1	.	TRBJ1-5	CASSGGAGNQPQHF
TRBD2	TRBV15	few	TRBJ2-7	CATRGLADYEQYF
TRBD1	TRBV30	few	TRBJ1-1	CAWSGQGAEAFF
.	TRBV24-1	.	.	CATSDLRGGEQYF
.	TRBV19	.	TRBJ1-5	CASSMGANSNQPQHF
.	TRBV12-3/TRBV12-4	few	TRBJ1-6	CASSTFGVNSPLHF
.	TRBV14	.	TRBJ2-1	CASSQVLGNEQFF
.	TRBV6-1	.	TRBJ2-3	CASSVTGWGTDTQYF
.	TRBV7-2	.	TRBJ2-3	CASSLNLLGTDTQYF
.	TRBV6-5	.	TRBJ1-6	CASSYRGSPLHF
TRBD2	TRBV20-1	once	TRBJ2-3	CSAMTSGRLFTDTQYF
.	TRBV21-1	.	TRBJ1-5	CASSSFPWDQPQHF
.	TRBV29-1	few	TRBJ2-7	CSVEVPGTYEQYF
.	TRBV7-2	.	TRBJ1-2	CASSSVTQNYGYTF
.	TRBV28	.	.	CASKKLGDPPGYEQYF
.	TRBV10-3	.	TRBJ2-5	CAISESTRGPQETQYF
.	TRBV6-6	.	TRBJ2-7	CASSPSYGYEQYF
TRBD2	TRBV7-2	few	TRBJ2-3	CASSQGLAGPSDTQYF
.	TRBV20-1	.	TRBJ1-2	CSARVWQGTYGYTF
.	TRBV7-9	.	TRBJ1-5	CASQVGMTGNQPQHF
TRBD1	TRBV4-2	.	TRBJ2-5	CASSQGDGIGGSMNQETEYF
.	TRBV2	.	TRBJ2-7	CASSESMDRDYEQYF
TRBD1	TRBV20-1	few	TRBJ1-2	CSATTTGTGVRGYTF
.	TRBV7-3	.	TRBJ2-3	CASSRGGRTDTQYF
.	TRBV20-1	.	TRBJ1-5	CSPRPPNQPQHF
.	TRBV27	.	TRBJ1-2	CASKWGGSNYGYTF
.	TRBV13	.	.	CASTFGGVSGEQYF
TRBD1	TRBV6-6	once	TRBJ1-6	CASSSLATGLNNSPLHF
TRBD1	TRBV20-1	few	TRBJ1-2	CSARDMDREDHYGYTF
TRBD2	TRBV12-3/TRBV12-4	.	TRBJ2-5	CASSPGLVGARETQYF
.	TRBV12-5	few	TRBJ1-5	CASGGQSPSNQPQHF
TRBD2	TRBV7-6	.	TRBJ2-7	CASSLRAGGNEQYF
TRBD2	TRBV4-3	.	.	CASSQDFGRVDEQYF
TRBD1	TRBV7-2	.	TRBJ1-2	CASSFSGTVYGYTF
TRBD1	TRBV7-9	.	TRBJ1-2	CASRLDRGRGYTF
.	TRBV5-5	.	TRBJ1-2	CASSLDGGRYGYTF
TRBD1	TRBV24-1	few	TRBJ2-5	CATSDGQGWETQYF
.	TRBV5-1	few	TRBJ1-2	CASSLAAGIGGYTF
TRBD2	TRBV6-1	few	.	CASSGLAIPLYEQYF
.	TRBV5-1	.	.	CASAGVGDYEQYF
.	TRBV27	.	TRBJ1-5	CASSTHPQGPQHF